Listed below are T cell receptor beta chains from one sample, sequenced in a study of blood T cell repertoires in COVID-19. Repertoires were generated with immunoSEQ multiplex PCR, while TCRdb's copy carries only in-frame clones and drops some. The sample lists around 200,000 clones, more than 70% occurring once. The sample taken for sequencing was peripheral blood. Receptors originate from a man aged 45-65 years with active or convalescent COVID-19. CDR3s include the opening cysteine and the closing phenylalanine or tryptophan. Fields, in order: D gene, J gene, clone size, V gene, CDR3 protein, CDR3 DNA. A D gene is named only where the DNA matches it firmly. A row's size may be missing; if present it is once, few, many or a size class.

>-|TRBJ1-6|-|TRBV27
CASSSNSPLHF
TGTGCCAGCAGTAGCAATTCACCCCTCCACTTT
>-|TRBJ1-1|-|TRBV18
CASSPVGDEAFF
TGTGCCAGCTCACCAGTGGGCGATGAAGCTTTCTTT
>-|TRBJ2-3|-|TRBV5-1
CASSLGGLLRATDTQYF
TGCGCCAGCAGCTTGGGGGGCCTCTTACGGGCCACAGATACGCAGTATTTT
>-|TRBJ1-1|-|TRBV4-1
CASSQYPQGNTEAFF
TGCGCCAGCAGCCAATACCCCCAGGGGAACACTGAAGCTTTCTTT
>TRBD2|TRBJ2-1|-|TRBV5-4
CASRLAGGHYNEQFF
TGTGCCAGCAGACTAGCGGGGGGACACTACAATGAGCAGTTCTTC
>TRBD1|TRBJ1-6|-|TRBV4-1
CASSQVWSGGNSPLHF
TGCGCCAGCAGCCAAGTTTGGTCAGGGGGCAATTCACCCCTCCACTTT
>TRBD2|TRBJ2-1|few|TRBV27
CASSLWRGADNEQFF
TGTGCCAGCAGTTTATGGCGGGGGGCCGACAATGAGCAGTTCTTC
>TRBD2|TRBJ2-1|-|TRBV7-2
CASSLGPLAGGSYNEQFF
TGTGCCAGCAGCTTAGGGCCCCTAGCGGGAGGCTCCTACAATGAGCAGTTCTTC
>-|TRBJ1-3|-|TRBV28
CASSSGVGTIYF
TGTGCCAGCAGTTCAGGGGTTGGCACCATATATTTT
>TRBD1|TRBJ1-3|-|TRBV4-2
CASSQDPRGNTIYF
TGTGCCAGCAGCCAAGATCCCAGGGGGAACACCATATATTTT
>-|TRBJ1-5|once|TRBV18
CASSPGGGWDQPQHF
TGTGCCAGCTCACCAGGGGGCGGATGGGATCAGCCCCAGCATTTT
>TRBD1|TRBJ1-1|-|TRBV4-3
CASSQETGGADTEAFF
TGCGCCAGCAGCCAAGAGACAGGGGGCGCGGACACTGAAGCTTTCTTT
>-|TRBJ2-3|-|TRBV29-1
CSVEEWLSTDTQYF
TGCAGCGTTGAAGAATGGCTGAGCACAGATACGCAGTATTTT
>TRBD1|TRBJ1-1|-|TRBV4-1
CASSRVPGQGSTEAFF
TGCGCCAGCAGCCGAGTGCCGGGACAGGGCTCAACTGAAGCTTTCTTT
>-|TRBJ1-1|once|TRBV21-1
CASSKIGQEAFF
TGTGCCAGCAGCAAGATAGGACAAGAAGCTTTCTTT
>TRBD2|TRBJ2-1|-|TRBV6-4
CASSDGTSGRLEQFF
TGTGCCAGCAGTGATGGGACTAGCGGGAGACTTGAGCAGTTCTTC
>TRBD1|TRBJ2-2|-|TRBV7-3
CASSSPAGGRAGELFF
TGTGCCAGCAGCTCCCCGGCAGGGGGAAGGGCCGGGGAGCTGTTTTTT
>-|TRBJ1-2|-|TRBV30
CAWSARPGGGHFNYGYTF
TGTGCCTGGAGTGCCCGTCCCGGGGGGGGCCATTTTAACTATGGCTACACCTTC
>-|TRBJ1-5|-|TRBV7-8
CASSSLGGDSNQPQHF
TGTGCCAGCAGCTCCCTTGGGGGCGATAGCAATCAGCCCCAGCATTTT
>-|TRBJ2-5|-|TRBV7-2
CASSLVLGAVHRAQYF
TGTGCCAGCAGCTTAGTCCTTGGGGCCGTTCATAGGGCCCAGTACTTC
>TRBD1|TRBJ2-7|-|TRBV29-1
CSVGTGYEQYF
TGCAGCGTAGGGACAGGCTACGAGCAGTACTTC
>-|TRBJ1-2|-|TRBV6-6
CASRPQENYGYTF
TGTGCCAGCAGGCCACAGGAAAACTATGGCTACACCTTC
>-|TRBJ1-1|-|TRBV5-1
CASSKAGALTEAFF
TGCGCCAGCAGCAAGGCAGGGGCACTCACTGAAGCTTTCTTT
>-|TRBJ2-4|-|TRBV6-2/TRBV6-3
CASSFVSPGRGKNIQYF
TGTGCCAGCAGTTTCGTTTCCCCGGGCAGGGGCAAAAACATTCAGTACTTC
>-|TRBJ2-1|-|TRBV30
CASITGLGNEQFF
TGTGCCTCCATAACGGGACTCGGCAATGAGCAGTTCTTC
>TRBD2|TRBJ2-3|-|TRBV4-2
CASSPSGGTSGTDTQYF
TGTGCCAGCAGCCCCTCCGGTGGCACTAGCGGCACAGATACGCAGTATTTT
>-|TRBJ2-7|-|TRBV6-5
CASSYGFQATSYEQYF
TGTGCCAGCAGTTACGGTTTTCAGGCCACTAGCTACGAGCAGTACTTC
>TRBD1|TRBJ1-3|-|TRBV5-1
CASSLVQGADGNTIYF
TGCGCCAGCAGCTTGGTACAGGGGGCCGATGGAAACACCATATATTTT
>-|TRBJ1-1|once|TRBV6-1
CASSEVSQGSTEAFF
TGTGCCAGCAGTGAAGTCTCACAGGGTAGCACTGAAGCTTTCTTT
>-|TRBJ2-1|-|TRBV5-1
CASSFSSGVLSSYNEQFF
TGCGCCAGCAGCTTCTCATCAGGGGTCCTCAGCTCCTACAATGAGCAGTTCTTC
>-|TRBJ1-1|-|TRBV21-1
CASRRAGSGTREAFF
TGTGCCAGCAGAAGAGCAGGATCAGGGACACGTGAAGCTTTCTTT
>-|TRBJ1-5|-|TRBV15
CATSRDLQNQPQHF
TGTGCCACCAGCAGAGATCTTCAGAATCAGCCCCAGCATTTT
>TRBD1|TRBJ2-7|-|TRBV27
CASSLRDRPYEQYF
TGTGCCAGCAGTCTCCGGGACAGACCCTACGAGCAGTACTTC
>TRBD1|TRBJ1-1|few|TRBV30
CAWDRDRGFGGKAFF
TGTGCCTGGGACCGGGACAGGGGATTTGGGGGGAAAGCTTTCTTT
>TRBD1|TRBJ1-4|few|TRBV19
CATGTGADEKLFF
TGTGCCACCGGGACAGGGGCTGATGAAAAACTGTTTTTT
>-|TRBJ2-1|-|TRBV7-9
CASSPFSGVTYNEQFF
TGTGCCAGCAGCCCTTTTAGCGGAGTGACCTACAATGAGCAGTTCTTC
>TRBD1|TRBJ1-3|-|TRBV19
CASRRDRSSGNTIYF
TGTGCCAGTAGGAGGGACAGGAGCTCTGGAAACACCATATATTTT
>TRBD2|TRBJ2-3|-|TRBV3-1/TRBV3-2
CASSQDLAGSADTQYF
TGTGCCAGCAGCCAAGACCTAGCGGGATCAGCAGATACGCAGTATTTT
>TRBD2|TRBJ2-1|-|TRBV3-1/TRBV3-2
CASSQGQRGYNEQFF
TGTGCCAGCAGCCAAGGGCAGCGGGGATACAATGAGCAGTTCTTC
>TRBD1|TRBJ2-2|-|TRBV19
CASTPTGWDTGELFF
TGTGCCAGTACCCCGACAGGGTGGGACACCGGGGAGCTGTTTTTT
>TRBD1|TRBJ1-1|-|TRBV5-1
CASTRYRGMNTEAFF
TGCGCCAGCACCCGATACAGGGGAATGAACACTGAAGCTTTCTTT
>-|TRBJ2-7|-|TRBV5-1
CASSMWERKGEQYF
TGCGCCAGCAGCATGTGGGAGAGGAAGGGCGAGCAGTACTTC
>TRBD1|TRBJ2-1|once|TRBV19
CASSVGTAYNEQFF
TGTGCCAGTAGTGTCGGGACAGCCTACAATGAGCAGTTCTTC
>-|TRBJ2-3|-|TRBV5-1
CASSLWGGTDTQYF
TGCGCCAGCAGCTTGTGGGGGGGCACAGATACGCAGTATTTT
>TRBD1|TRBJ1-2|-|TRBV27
CASSLGTGFGYTF
TGTGCCAGCAGTCTCGGGACAGGGTTTGGCTACACCTTC
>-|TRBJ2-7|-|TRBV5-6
CASNSREMGEQYF
TGTGCCAGCAATTCAAGGGAGATGGGGGAGCAGTACTTC
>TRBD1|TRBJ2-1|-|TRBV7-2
CASSLAGQGLYEQFF
TGTGCCAGCAGCTTAGCTGGACAGGGTCTCTATGAGCAGTTCTTC
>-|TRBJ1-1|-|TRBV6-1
CASSEDRVEAFF
TGTGCCAGCAGTGAAGACAGGGTCGAAGCTTTCTTT
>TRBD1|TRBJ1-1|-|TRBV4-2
CASSLTGGGGVNTEAFF
TGTGCCAGCAGCCTCACAGGGGGCGGTGGGGTGAACACTGAAGCTTTCTTT
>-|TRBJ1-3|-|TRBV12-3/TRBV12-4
CSTGSGNTIYF
TGCAGTACAGGGTCAGGAAACACCATATATTTT
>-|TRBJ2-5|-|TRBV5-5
CASSLRPLREETQYF
TGTGCCAGCAGCTTGAGGCCTTTGAGGGAAGAGACCCAGTACTTC
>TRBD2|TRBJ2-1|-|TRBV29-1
CSAGGPSGRVGDEQFF
TGCAGCGCGGGGGGCCCTAGCGGGAGGGTTGGAGATGAGCAGTTCTTC